These 26 T cell receptor beta chains originate from one sample sequenced in a study of blood T cell repertoires in COVID-19. Sequencing used immunoSEQ multiplex PCR; TCRdb keeps in-frame clones, though not all of them. Among about 310,000 clones, nearly 90% were seen once, and the ten largest hold under 1.1%. The material sequenced was peripheral blood. The receptors come from a woman aged 40-49 years with COVID-19, enrolled during active disease.

The chain uses TRBV29-1 and TRBJ2-7; 7 bases are shared with TRBD2. Germline V gives CDR1 SQVTM, CDR2 ANQGSEA. The CDR3 is 15 residues long. Trimming cost V 2 bases and J 1 base; bases outside gene matches: 8. The CDR3 loop is CSVETGGRVSYEQYF. The CDR3 nucleotides read TGCAGCGTTGAAACGGGAGGTAGGGTTTCCTACGAGCAGTACTTC.

The chain carries TRBV19 and TRBJ1-2; D possibly corresponds to TRBD1 (6 bases). V lost 5 bases and J lost 1, with 26 bases in between. The CDR3 covers 19 residues. Germline V gene sequence: CDR1 LNHDA, CDR2 SQIVND (reference sequence). The CDR3 sequence: CASSPMLPGGPAVNYGYTF. In DNA form, the CDR3 reads TGTGCCAGTAGTCCTATGCTCCCCGGGGGGCCCGCCGTTAACTATGGCTACACCTTC.

This rearrangement joins TRBV3-1 (or the pseudogene TRBV3-2) to TRBJ2-7; 13 bases fit TRBD2. With 1 base clipped from V and 4 bases from J, the junction kept 4 bases outside the gene matches. CDR3 size: 16 residues. Germline lookup yields CDR1 LGHDT and CDR2 YNNKEL (reference sequence). CDR3 loop: CASSQGRGLAGYEQYF. The CDR3 DNA is TGTGCCAGCAGCCAAGGGAGGGGACTAGCGGGGTACGAGCAGTACTTC.

The genes are TRBV27 and TRBJ2-7, with 7 nucleotides matching TRBD2. The CDR3 sequence is 12 residues long. From germline, CDR1 is MNHEY and CDR2 SMNVEV (reference sequence). The junction had 6 bases not matched to a gene; V was cut back by 4 bases and J by 9 bases. CDR3 coding DNA: TGTGCCAGCAGTTCTGTGCTAGCGGTGCAGTACTTC. The encoded protein is CASSSVLAVQYF.

The rearrangement uses TRBV5-4 and TRBJ2-7, with D maybe TRBD2 (7 bases). This CDR3 contains 13 residues. Trimming cost V 3 bases and J 5 bases, with 12 bases left between them. Germline V CDR1 and CDR2: SGHNT, YYREEE (reference sequence). CDR3 coding DNA: TGTGCCAGCAGCTGGGACGGGGGGCACGAGCAGTACTTC. It is translated as CASSWDGGHEQYF.

The rearrangement joins TRBV7-9 to TRBJ2-2; possibly TRBD1 for D (6 bases). CDR3 size: 13 residues. The germline CDR1 and CDR2 sequences are SEHNR and FQNEAQ (reference sequence). V lost 11 bases and J lost 2, with 12 bases in between. The CDR3 region has the DNA TGTGCCTCGAACAGGGCAAACACCGGGGAGCTGTTTTTT. Protein sequence: CASNRANTGELFF.

CDR3 in DNA: TGTGCCATCAGTGGAACTAGCGGGAGGTCAGATACGCAGTATTTT. Translated, it gives CAISGTSGRSDTQYF. The V call is TRBV10-3, the J call TRBJ2-3; 12 nucleotides align to TRBD2. Trimming took 4 bases from V and 4 from J; bases not matched to a gene: 3. CDR1 and CDR2 from the germline V gene are ENHRY and SYGVKD. The CDR3 spans 15 residues.

This chain links TRBV7-2 with TRBJ1-1, with a possible D match to TRBD1 (5 bases). CDR3 length equals 14 residues. CDR1 and CDR2 from the germline V gene are SGHTA and FQGNSA. V lost 1 base, J lost 11 bases, and 17 bases lay in between. The CDR3 spells CASSLEGQGGRAFF. As DNA, the CDR3 is TGTGCCAGCAGCTTAGAGGGTCAGGGTGGGAGGGCTTTCTTT.

This clone was seen once. The J gene is TRBJ2-3, the V gene TRBV5-4; D possibly corresponds to TRBD2 (6 bases). The V end was cut by 4 bases, the J end by 3 bases, with 6 bases between. This CDR3 has 12 amino acids. From germline, CDR1 is SGHNT and CDR2 YYREEE (reference sequence). CDR3: CASSGTTDTQYF. Written as DNA, the CDR3 is TGTGCCAGCAGCGGGACTACAGATACGCAGTATTTT.

J is TRBJ1-2 and V is TRBV28, with D perhaps matching TRBD1 (5 bases). The germline V gene encodes CDR1 MDHEN and CDR2 SYDVKM. V shed 6 bases and J shed 0 bases, with 11 bases lying between them. This CDR3 has 14 amino acids. The CDR3 DNA reads as TGTGCCAGCAGCCGCAGGGAAACTAACTATGGCTACACCTTC. Protein sequence: CASSRRETNYGYTF.

The chain recombines TRBV6-4 with TRBJ1-2, with TRBD1 matching over 7 bases. Germline CDR1 reads MRHNA; CDR2 reads SNTAGT. The CDR3 is 13 residues long. J lost 2 bases, V lost 5 bases, and 2 bases had no gene match. CDR3 nucleotide sequence: TGTGCCAGCAGTCAGACAGGGAACTATGGCTACACCTTC. Translation: CASSQTGNYGYTF.

The chain couples TRBV27 to TRBJ1-6; D remains unclear. CDR1 is MNHEY, CDR2 SMNVEV, per germline (reference sequence). Deletions cut 4 bases from V and 6 bases from J, with 7 bases between. CDR3 size: 13 residues. CDR3 sequence (DNA): TGTGCCAGCAGTTGGAGACCTAATTCACCCCTCCACTTT. It codes for CASSWRPNSPLHF.

This chain joins TRBV12-3 or TRBV12-4 and TRBJ2-1; TRBD1 matches 7 bases. The J segment lost 7 bases and the V segment lost 5 bases, leaving 2 bases of the junction unmatched. CDR3 length equals 12 residues. The CDR3 DNA is TGTGCCAGCAGTCCACAGGGGAATGAGCAGTTCTTC. The encoded protein is CASSPQGNEQFF.

This chain connects TRBV7-9 to TRBJ1-1, with D possibly being TRBD1 (5 bases). From germline, CDR1 is SEHNR and CDR2 FQNEAQ (reference sequence). The CDR3 spans 12 residues. The V end lost 4 bases, the J end lost 10 bases, and 13 bases lay between the germline ends. CDR3 DNA sequence: TGTGCCAGCAGCTCCCGTTGGGGGGGAGCTTTCTTT. This encodes CASSSRWGGAFF.

The V and J genes are TRBV4-1 and TRBJ2-7; 10 nucleotides line up with TRBD1. With 6 bases clipped from V and 5 bases from J, the junction kept 16 bases outside the gene matches. Germline V gene data show CDR1 as MGHRA and CDR2 as YSYEKL. The CDR3 loop spans 17 amino acids. For the CDR3, the DNA is TGCGCCAGCAGAGGTCCCTCCAGGACAGGGGGAATCCACGAGCAGTACTTC. Protein product: CASRGPSRTGGIHEQYF.

The chain is built from TRBV7-2 and TRBJ2-7, with 7 bases fitting TRBD1. CDR1 and CDR2 from the germline V gene are SGHTA and FQGNSA. V trimming: 2 bases; J trimming: 5 bases; junction bases outside the gene matches: 9. This CDR3 region has 15 residues. CDR3 region: CASSLRSTGFDEQYF. CDR3 sequence (DNA): TGTGCCAGCAGCTTAAGGTCGACAGGGTTCGACGAGCAGTACTTC.

This clone was recorded only once. The CDR3 protein is CASSMGRPNSNQPQHF. In nucleotides, the CDR3 is TGTGCCAGTAGTATGGGCAGGCCTAATAGCAATCAGCCCCAGCATTTT. The rearrangement joins TRBV19 to TRBJ1-5; no reliable D call. CDR1 is LNHDA, CDR2 SQIVND, per germline (reference sequence). The CDR3 has 16 amino acids. Trimming removed 3 bases at V and 0 bases at J, with 12 bases between.

The CDR3 DNA reads TGTGCCTGCCTAAATTGGGGGAGGGGGAACACTGAAGCTTTCTTT. Its protein product is CACLNWGRGNTEAFF. This chain joins TRBV30 and TRBJ1-1; a possible D gene is TRBD1 (5 bases). V lost 6 bases, J lost 1 base, and 18 bases lay in between. Germline-derived CDR1 and CDR2 are GTSNPN and SVGIG (reference sequence). This CDR3 has 15 amino acids.

The chain joins TRBV29-1 to TRBJ2-3; TRBD1 is a possible D gene (5 bases). Trimming shortened V by 3 bases and J by 4 bases, and 11 bases separated the two germline ends. Germline values: CDR1 SQVTM, CDR2 ANQGSEA. The CDR3 loop spans 13 amino acids. CDR3 DNA: TGCAGCGTTGAGGAGCAGGGCGCAGATACGCAGTATTTT. Amino acid sequence: CSVEEQGADTQYF.

The genes are TRBV10-3 and TRBJ1-1, with a tentative D call TRBD1 (6 bases). The V gene lost 3 bases and the J gene lost 2 bases, with 22 bases spanning the gap. The CDR3 length is 18 residues. Germline CDR1 ENHRY, CDR2 SYGVKD. The CDR3 sequence: CAISEGRPQGSGNTEAFF. The CDR3, as DNA: TGTGCCATCAGTGAAGGCAGGCCTCAGGGGTCCGGAAACACTGAAGCTTTCTTT.

This sequence joins TRBV28 and TRBJ2-2; perhaps TRBD2 as D (6 bases). The CDR3 has 15 amino acids. CDR1 and CDR2 from the germline V gene are MDHEN and SYDVKM. V was shortened by 2 bases and J by 5 bases, with 12 bases between the two germline ends. This CDR3 is CASSLRLGHTGELFF. The CDR3 nucleotides read TGTGCCAGCAGTTTAAGACTAGGCCATACCGGGGAGCTGTTTTTT.

This sequence joins TRBV18 and TRBJ2-3; no clear D gene. Germline values: CDR1 KGHSH, CDR2 LQKENI. The V gene lost 2 bases and the J gene lost 0 bases, with 9 bases spanning the gap. This CDR3 region has 15 residues. DNA of the CDR3: TGTGCCAGCTCACCATACCAAACTAGCACAGATACGCAGTATTTT. Translated: CASSPYQTSTDTQYF.

V is TRBV27 and J is TRBJ2-1; perhaps TRBD2 as D (5 bases). The CDR3 consists of 15 residues. Trimming cost V 3 bases and J 10 bases, with 19 bases left between them. From germline, CDR1 is MNHEY and CDR2 SMNVEV (reference sequence). This CDR3 reads CASSLMRERSWEQFF. The CDR3 region has the DNA TGTGCCAGCAGTTTGATGAGGGAGAGGTCATGGGAGCAGTTCTTC.

The CDR3 here is CASSHSTGESSYEQYF. The DNA of the CDR3 is TGCGCCAGCAGCCACTCGACAGGGGAGAGCTCCTACGAGCAGTACTTC. The chain joins TRBV4-3 to TRBJ2-7; 8 positions agree with TRBD1. Germline CDR1 LGHNA, CDR2 YSLEER. This CDR3 comprises 16 residues. Trimming took 3 bases from V and 0 from J; bases not matched to a gene: 7.

V usage is TRBV4-3 and J usage is TRBJ2-7, with D perhaps matching TRBD1 (6 bases). The V end lost 1 base, the J end lost 0 bases, and 13 bases lay between the germline ends. CDR3 size: 16 residues. CDR1 and CDR2 (germline): LGHNA, YSLEER. CDR3 sequence: CASSQVWAGDSYEQYF. The CDR3 DNA reads TGCGCCAGCAGCCAAGTTTGGGCAGGGGACTCCTACGAGCAGTACTTC.

The V gene is TRBV7-2, the J gene TRBJ1-2; tentative D call: TRBD1 (6 bases). Germline V gene lookup returns CDR1 SGHTA and CDR2 FQGNSA. The CDR3 is 15 residues long. With 4 bases removed from V and 4 bases from J, the gap between germline ends came to 16 bases. DNA for the CDR3: TGTGCCAGCAGCTCCAGCCCAGGGGCAGGCTATGGCTACACCTTC. Encoded protein: CASSSSPGAGYGYTF.